The 18 T cell receptor beta chains below were found in one sample sequenced in a study of radiation and T cells in renal cell carcinoma. Sequenced by immunoSEQ multiplex PCR; TCRdb stores in-frame clones only, minus some. The sample records about 130,000 clones, more than 70% being singletons. Time point: baseline pretreatment blood. Specified treatment: 15 Gy SBRT to primary tumor, nephrectomy 4 weeks later. Sequencing used blood, obtained from a patient whose treatment included radiotherapy and nephrectomy. The receptors shown here come from a woman between 50 and 59 years old with renal cell carcinoma.

This sequence joins TRBV4-2 and TRBJ2-7, with D perhaps TRBD2 (5 bases). The CDR3 spans 15 residues. Looked up from germline, CDR1 is LGHNA and CDR2 is YNFKEQ. The V end was cut by 4 bases, the J end by 4 bases, with 17 bases between. The chain's CDR3 is CASSLNREPHYEQYF. CDR3 nucleotides: TGTGCCAGCAGCCTCAACCGGGAACCTCATTACGAGCAGTACTTC.

Worth noting for this clone: A junction end diverges from the germline sequence, so it may reflect a read error. The chain has TRBV6-6 and TRBJ2-7; 7 nucleotides match TRBD1. The CDR3 has 11 residues. The germline V gene encodes CDR1 MNHNY and CDR2 SVGAGI (reference sequence). In DNA form, the CDR3 reads TGTGCCAGCAGTAGCCGGGACAGAGTACACTTC. It translates to CASSSRDRVHF.

This chain joins TRBV19 and TRBJ1-2, with a tentative D call TRBD1 (5 bases). CDR3 length equals 15 residues. Trimming cost V 1 base and J 2 bases, with 11 bases left between them. Germline CDR1 reads LNHDA; CDR2 reads SQIVND (reference sequence). CDR3 residues: CASSIVGAGNYGYTF. The CDR3 nucleotides read TGTGCCAGTAGTATAGTCGGGGCAGGGAACTATGGCTACACCTTC.

The chain employs TRBV6-5 and TRBJ1-4; D is perhaps TRBD1 (6 bases). The germline V gene encodes CDR1 MNHEY and CDR2 SVGAGI. The CDR3 is made up of 12 amino acids. V was cut by 8 bases and J by 8 bases, with 12 bases left in between. The CDR3 is CASGQGLEKLFF. Here the CDR3 DNA reads TGTGCCAGCGGGCAGGGGTTGGAAAAACTGTTTTTT.

The rearrangement uses TRBV21-1 and TRBJ2-7; the table names TRBD1, a call not compared with the DNA. TRBV21-1 is tagged as a pseudogene. The CDR3 runs to 17 residues. CDR3 DNA: TGTGCCAGCAGCAATCCTCCCTTCTTGGACATTAACTACGAGCAGTACTTC. It is translated as CASSNPPFLDINYEQYF.

V is TRBV25-1 and J is TRBJ1-1, with TRBD1 as a possible D gene (5 bases). The V end was cut by 2 bases, the J end by 0 bases, with 7 bases between. CDR1 and CDR2 from the germline V gene are MGHDK and SYGVNS. The CDR3 spans 14 residues. CDR3 in amino acids: CASSERGLNTEAFF. The CDR3 DNA is TGTGCCAGCAGTGAAAGGGGCTTGAACACTGAAGCTTTCTTT. The full variable domain, its missing parts supplied by reference TRBV25-1 and TRBJ1-1, is EADIYQTPRYLVIGTGKKITLECSQTMGHDKMYWYQQDPGMELHLIHYSYGVNSTEKGDLSSESTVSRIRTEHFPLTLESARPSHTSQYLCASSERGLNTEAFFGQGTRLTVV.

The chain joins TRBV5-6 to TRBJ1-5; D gene ambiguous. Trimming stripped 0 bases from V and 1 base from J, with 11 bases between. Germline V gene data show CDR1 as SGHDT and CDR2 as YYEEEE. The CDR3 spans 16 residues. DNA of the CDR3: TGTGCCAGCAGCTTGGTTGGGGTAGGCAGCAATCAGCCCCAGCATTTT. Encoded protein: CASSLVGVGSNQPQHF.

The genes are TRBV6-6 and TRBJ1-6; D is ambiguous. The CDR3 runs to 15 residues. V was shortened by 0 bases and J by 9 bases, with 12 bases between the two germline ends. Germline-derived CDR1 and CDR2 are MNHNY and SVGAGI (reference sequence). The CDR3 region is CASSYSQAEISPLHF. The CDR3 DNA reads as TGTGCCAGCAGTTACTCGCAGGCGGAAATTTCACCCCTCCACTTT.

This clone was found once. The chain combines TRBV6-1 with TRBJ2-5; TRBD1 matches at 12 bases. Germline-derived CDR1 and CDR2 are MNHNS and SASEGT. This CDR3 has 15 amino acids. V shed 6 bases and J 6 bases; nucleotides not matched to a gene: 8. In DNA form, the CDR3 reads TGTGCCAGCAGAGGGACAGGGGGCGCCTTTAAGACCCAGTACTTC. Protein: CASRGTGGAFKTQYF.

The genes are TRBV4-3 and TRBJ1-2; possibly TRBD1 for D (5 bases). V was trimmed by 0 bases and J by 2 bases, leaving 7 bases between them. The CDR3 is 14 amino acids. From germline, CDR1 is LGHNA and CDR2 YSLEER. CDR3 DNA: TGCGCCAGCAGCCAAGATCACAGGAACTATGGCTACACCTTC. Protein sequence: CASSQDHRNYGYTF.

The V gene is TRBV28, the J gene TRBJ2-7, with 7 bases aligning to TRBD2. This CDR3 region has 14 residues. The J segment lost 5 bases and the V segment lost 4 bases, leaving 8 bases of the junction unmatched. The V gene's germline CDR1 is MDHEN and CDR2 SYDVKM. The CDR3 protein is CASSWGGTGDEQYF. In DNA, the CDR3 is TGTGCCAGCAGTTGGGGAGGGACTGGTGACGAGCAGTACTTC.

This sequence joins TRBV11-2 and TRBJ2-7; no clear D. The germline gives CDR1 SGHAT, CDR2 FQNNGV. The CDR3 is made up of 10 amino acids. The V end was cut by 5 bases, the J end by 4 bases, with 3 bases between. CDR3 sequence reads: CASSGYEQYF. The CDR3, as DNA: TGTGCCAGCAGCGGGTACGAGCAGTACTTC.

This clone was detected only once. This chain connects TRBV7-9 to TRBJ1-3, with 7 bases lining up with TRBD1. V gave up 2 bases and J gave up 0 bases; unmatched junction bases: 10. The CDR3 contains 18 residues. Germline V CDR1 and CDR2: SEHNR, FQNEAQ (reference sequence). The CDR3, as DNA: TGTGCCAGCAGCTTAAGTCCAAGGGACAGTTTCTCTGGAAACACCATATATTTT. It is translated as CASSLSPRDSFSGNTIYF.

This chain connects TRBV7-9 to TRBJ1-1; 8 bases are a match to TRBD1. The V segment lost 2 bases and the J segment 8 bases; nucleotides outside the gene matches: 4. CDR3 size: 13 residues. The germline V gene has CDR1 SEHNR and CDR2 FQNEAQ (reference sequence). Here the CDR3 DNA reads TGTGCCAGCAGCTTACCCGACAGGGGAGAAGCTTTCTTT. Translating gives CASSLPDRGEAFF. The full variable domain, completed using reference TRBV7-9 and TRBJ1-1, is DTGVSQNPRHKITKRGQNVTFRCDPISEHNRLYWYRQTLGQGPEFLTYFQNEAQLEKSRLLSDRFSAERPKGSFSTLEIQRTEQGDSAMYLCASSLPDRGEAFFGQGTRLTVV.

This clone was observed once. The genes are TRBV18 and TRBJ1-5; D might be TRBD1 (5 bases). Per the germline V gene, CDR1 is KGHSH and CDR2 is LQKENI. V gave up 2 bases and J gave up 4 bases, with 21 bases separating them. The CDR3 contains 18 residues. CDR3 loop: CASSPRTEDTEHNQPQHF. The DNA for the CDR3 is TGTGCCAGCTCACCAAGAACCGAGGACACCGAACATAATCAGCCCCAGCATTTT.

The chain has TRBV7-9 and TRBJ2-7; 10 bases are a match to TRBD1. Trimming took 5 bases from V and 5 from J; bases not matched to a gene: 9. CDR3 length: 15 residues. CDR1 is SEHNR and CDR2 is FQNEAQ in the germline V gene (reference sequence). In DNA form, the CDR3 reads TGTGCCAGCAGCCCGGGGACAGGGGAGTGGGACGAGCAGTACTTC. Translation: CASSPGTGEWDEQYF.

The V and J genes are TRBV18 and TRBJ1-4; no firm D call. The CDR3 covers 15 residues. CDR1 is KGHSH, CDR2 LQKENI, per germline. Trimming took off 1 base at V and 4 bases at J, with 10 bases between the two ends. The CDR3 coding sequence is TGTGCCAGCTCACCACAAGGAACAGATAATGAAAAACTGTTTTTT. It is translated as CASSPQGTDNEKLFF.

The chain joins TRBV6-5 to TRBJ2-7; tentatively, D is TRBD1 (6 bases). The ends were cut back, 10 bases at V and 3 bases at J, with 22 bases in the middle. Per the germline V gene, CDR1 is MNHEY and CDR2 is SVGAGI. This CDR3 is 15 amino acids long. Here the CDR3 reads CATNPRGRIGYEQYF. CDR3 in DNA: TGTGCCACCAACCCGAGGGGGAGAATTGGCTACGAGCAGTACTTC.